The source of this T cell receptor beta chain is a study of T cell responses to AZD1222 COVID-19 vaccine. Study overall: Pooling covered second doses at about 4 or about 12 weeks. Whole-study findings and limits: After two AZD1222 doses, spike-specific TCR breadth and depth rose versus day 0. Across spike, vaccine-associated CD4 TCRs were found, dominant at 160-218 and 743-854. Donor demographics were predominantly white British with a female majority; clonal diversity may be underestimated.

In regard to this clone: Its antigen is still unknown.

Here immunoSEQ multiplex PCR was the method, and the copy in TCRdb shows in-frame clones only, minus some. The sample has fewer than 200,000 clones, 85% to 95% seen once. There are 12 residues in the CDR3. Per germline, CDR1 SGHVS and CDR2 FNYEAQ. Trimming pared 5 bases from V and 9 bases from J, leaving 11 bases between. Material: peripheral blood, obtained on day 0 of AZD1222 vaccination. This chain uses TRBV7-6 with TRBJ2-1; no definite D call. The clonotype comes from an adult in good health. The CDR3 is CASSPRRSEQFF. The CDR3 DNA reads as TGTGCCAGCAGCCCCCGGCGGAGTGAGCAGTTCTTC.